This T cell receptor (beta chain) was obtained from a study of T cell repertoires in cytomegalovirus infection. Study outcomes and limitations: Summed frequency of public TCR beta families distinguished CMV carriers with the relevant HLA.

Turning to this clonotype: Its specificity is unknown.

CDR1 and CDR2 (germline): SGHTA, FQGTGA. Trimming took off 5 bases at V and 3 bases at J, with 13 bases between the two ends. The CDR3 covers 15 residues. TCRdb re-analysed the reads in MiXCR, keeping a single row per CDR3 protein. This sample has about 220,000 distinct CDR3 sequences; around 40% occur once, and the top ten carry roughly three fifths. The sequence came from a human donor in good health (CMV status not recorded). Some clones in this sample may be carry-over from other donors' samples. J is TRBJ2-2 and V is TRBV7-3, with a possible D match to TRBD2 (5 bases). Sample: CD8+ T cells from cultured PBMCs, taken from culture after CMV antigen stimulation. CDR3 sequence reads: CASSPVGGDTGELFF. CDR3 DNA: TGTGCCAGCAGCCCCGTAGGAGGCGACACCGGGGAGCTGTTTTTT.